These T cell receptor beta chains were read from a single sample in a study of T cells in Graves' hyperthyroidism and ophthalmopathy. One entry per CDR3 protein, called by TCRdb with MiXCR from the multiplex PCR reads. The sample includes about 560,000 distinct CDR3 sequences, over 15% of them seen just once. The sequenced material came from blood. The receptors originated from a woman under 30 with Graves' hyperthyroidism. Both conserved end residues are part of each CDR3. A D gene is named only where the DNA matches it firmly. For some rows the clone size is stated as once, few or many, or as a class when expanded; others skip it.

V	J	length	D	size	DNA	CDR3
TRBV10-3	TRBJ1-2	15	.	many	TGTGCCATCAGTGAGTCGCTCGGGGCCGGCTATGGCTACACCTTC	CAISESLGAGYGYTF
TRBV28	TRBJ2-2	11	.	many	TGTGCCAGCGGAAGGACGCCCGAGCTGTTTTTT	CASGRTPELFF
TRBV12-3/TRBV12-4	TRBJ1-1	12	.	many	TGTGCCAGCAGTTTTATGAACACTGAAGCTTTCTTT	CASSFMNTEAFF
TRBV12-5	TRBJ1-3	15	.	.	TGTGCTAGTGGTCTCACCCGGGACCCTGGAAACACCATATATTTT	CASGLTRDPGNTIYF
TRBV11-2	TRBJ2-5	16	.	many	TGTGCCAGCAGCTCGAGGGGGACAACGTACCAAGAGACCCAGTACTTC	CASSSRGTTYQETQYF
TRBV19	TRBJ2-1	16	.	.	TGTGCCAGTAGTATAAGCGAAAGTAGAGTCTACAATGAGCAGTTCTTC	CASSISESRVYNEQFF
TRBV27	TRBJ1-5	14	.	many	TGTGCCAGCCGACAGACCGATAGCAATCAGCCCCAGCATTTT	CASRQTDSNQPQHF
TRBV11-2	TRBJ1-3	13	.	many	TGTGCCAGCAGCTTGGTCGCTGGAAACACCATATATTTT	CASSLVAGNTIYF
TRBV11-2	TRBJ2-5	16	TRBD1	few	TGTGCCAGCAGCTGGGAAGGGACAGGAGGTCGAGAGACCCAGTACTTC	CASSWEGTGGRETQYF
TRBV11-2	TRBJ1-3	15	.	few	TGTGCCAGCAGCGCCGGACCGTACTCTGGAAACACCATATATTTT	CASSAGPYSGNTIYF
TRBV6-2/TRBV6-3	TRBJ1-1	15	.	many	TGTGCCAGCAGTTACTCGGGTAAAGGGAGCACTGAAGCTTTCTTT	CASSYSGKGSTEAFF
TRBV3-1	TRBJ2-1	17	TRBD2	few	TGTGCCAGCAGCCGAGTGTTCGGGGGGGCGATTTACAATGAGCAGTTCTTC	CASSRVFGGAIYNEQFF
TRBV6-5	TRBJ1-2	15	TRBD1	.	TGTGCCAGCAGTTACTTGGGACAGGGTAATGAGGGCTACACCTTC	CASSYLGQGNEGYTF
TRBV3-1	TRBJ2-2	15	TRBD1	.	TGTGCCAGCAGCCAATGGCAGGGGGTCACCGGGGAGCTGTTTTTT	CASSQWQGVTGELFF
TRBV20-1	TRBJ2-1	14	.	many	TGCAGTGCTAGACCTCCGGGACTCCACAATGAGCAGTTCTTC	CSARPPGLHNEQFF
TRBV6-1	TRBJ2-1	15	TRBD2	.	TGTGCCAGCAGTCCACTGGGACTAGGTGGGAATGAGCAGTTCTTC	CASSPLGLGGNEQFF
TRBV5-1	TRBJ2-3	17	TRBD2	many	TGCGCCAGCAGCCCGAGTTGGGGACTAGCGGGAGAGGATACGCAGTATTTT	CASSPSWGLAGEDTQYF
TRBV12-3/TRBV12-4	TRBJ2-7	13	.	.	TGTGCCAGCAGTTTTCGTAACGTCTTCGAGCAGTACTTC	CASSFRNVFEQYF
TRBV12-3/TRBV12-4	TRBJ2-7	15	.	many	TGTGCCAGCAGTTTAGGGTTGGGGCACGGTTACGAGCAGTACTTC	CASSLGLGHGYEQYF
TRBV5-1	TRBJ2-7	15	.	many	TGCGCCAGCAGCTTCGGTGGGGGCTTCTCCTACGAGCAGTACTTC	CASSFGGGFSYEQYF
TRBV20-1	TRBJ2-4	16	.	.	TGCGGTGCTAGCTACAACCCAGGGATTGCCAAAAACATTCAGTACTTC	CGASYNPGIAKNIQYF
TRBV7-9	TRBJ2-3	13	.	many	TGTGCCAGCAGCCTCGGGACTGGTAATACGCAGTATTTT	CASSLGTGNTQYF
TRBV2	TRBJ2-1	16	TRBD2	few	TGTGCCAGCAGCGGTGGGACTAGCGGGAGTTCAAATGAGCAGTTCTTC	CASSGGTSGSSNEQFF
TRBV14	TRBJ2-7	14	TRBD2	.	TGTGCCAGCAGCTACGTTGCGGGGGGGACCGAGCAGTACTTC	CASSYVAGGTEQYF
TRBV28	TRBJ1-6	17	.	.	TGTGCCAGCAGGGGGGGGGTCGGGGCCCGACTTAACTCACCCCTCCACTTT	CASRGGVGARLNSPLHF
TRBV7-2	TRBJ1-2	16	TRBD1	many	TGTGCCAGCAGATACATGACAGGGGGGGCTGAATATGGCTACACCTTC	CASRYMTGGAEYGYTF
TRBV7-2	TRBJ2-7	16	.	many	TGTGCCAGCAGCTTAGCCGCAGGGAAATCGGGCTACGAGCAGTACTTC	CASSLAAGKSGYEQYF
TRBV28	TRBJ2-7	15	TRBD1	many	TGTGCCAGCAGTTTTGTGAGGCAGGGGGTCCTCGAGCAGTACTTC	CASSFVRQGVLEQYF
TRBV20-1	TRBJ1-1	11	.	few	TGCAGTGCTAGAGGGGTCGCTGAAGCTTTCTTT	CSARGVAEAFF
TRBV7-8	TRBJ2-5	14	.	few	TGTGCCAGCAGCTTAGTCGGGACCTCCAAGCTCCAGTACTTC	CASSLVGTSKLQYF
TRBV24-1	TRBJ1-1	13	.	many	TGTGCCACCAGTAGGGGAACGAACACTGAAGCTTTCTTT	CATSRGTNTEAFF
TRBV12-3/TRBV12-4	TRBJ2-1	16	TRBD2	.	TGTGCCAGCAGTTACCAGTTTAGCGGGAGAGCCAATGAGCAGTTCTTC	CASSYQFSGRANEQFF
TRBV29-1	TRBJ2-4	15	TRBD1	.	TGCAGCGTGCGGGACAGGGCTCGGGTCAAAAACATTCAGTACTTC	CSVRDRARVKNIQYF
TRBV30	TRBJ2-1	15	TRBD1	.	TGTGCCTGGGAGACTACAGGGGGCGCCCACAATGAGCAGTTCTTC	CAWETTGGAHNEQFF
TRBV7-8	TRBJ1-1	16	TRBD1	many	TGTGCCAGCACCCCCGGGGGGGGACAGGGGGACACTGAAGCTTTCTTT	CASTPGGGQGDTEAFF
TRBV15	TRBJ1-1	16	TRBD1	.	TGTGCCACCAGCAGAAAGAGGGACAGGTCGAACACTGAAGCTTTCTTT	CATSRKRDRSNTEAFF
TRBV4-3	TRBJ1-2	14	TRBD1	.	TGCGCCAGCAGCCAACAGGGGGCGGGCTATGGCTACACCTTC	CASSQQGAGYGYTF
TRBV20-1	TRBJ1-5	13	.	.	TGCAGTGCTGTAGACCCAGGGAATCAGCCCCAGCATTTT	CSAVDPGNQPQHF
TRBV29-1	TRBJ2-7	10	.	few	TGCAGCGTTGTAAGCAATGAGCAGTACTTC	CSVVSNEQYF
TRBV5-1	TRBJ2-1	14	.	.	TGCGCCAGCAGCTTGTTGAGGGTCCGAGATGAGCAGTTCTTC	CASSLLRVRDEQFF
TRBV5-1	TRBJ2-3	15	.	many	TGCGCCAGCAGCTGGAAGTGGAACCCCACAGATACGCAGTATTTT	CASSWKWNPTDTQYF
TRBV6-5	TRBJ1-5	15	.	few	TGTGCCAGCAGTTACCGTCAGGATAGCAATCAGCCCCAGCATTTT	CASSYRQDSNQPQHF
TRBV30	TRBJ1-2	12	.	.	TGTGCCTGGAGCGTGGGCAGGGGCAGACAGACCTTC	CAWSVGRGRQTF
TRBV12-3/TRBV12-4	TRBJ1-1	13	.	many	TGTGCCAGCACTAGAGGACTGAACACTGAAGCTTTCTTT	CASTRGLNTEAFF